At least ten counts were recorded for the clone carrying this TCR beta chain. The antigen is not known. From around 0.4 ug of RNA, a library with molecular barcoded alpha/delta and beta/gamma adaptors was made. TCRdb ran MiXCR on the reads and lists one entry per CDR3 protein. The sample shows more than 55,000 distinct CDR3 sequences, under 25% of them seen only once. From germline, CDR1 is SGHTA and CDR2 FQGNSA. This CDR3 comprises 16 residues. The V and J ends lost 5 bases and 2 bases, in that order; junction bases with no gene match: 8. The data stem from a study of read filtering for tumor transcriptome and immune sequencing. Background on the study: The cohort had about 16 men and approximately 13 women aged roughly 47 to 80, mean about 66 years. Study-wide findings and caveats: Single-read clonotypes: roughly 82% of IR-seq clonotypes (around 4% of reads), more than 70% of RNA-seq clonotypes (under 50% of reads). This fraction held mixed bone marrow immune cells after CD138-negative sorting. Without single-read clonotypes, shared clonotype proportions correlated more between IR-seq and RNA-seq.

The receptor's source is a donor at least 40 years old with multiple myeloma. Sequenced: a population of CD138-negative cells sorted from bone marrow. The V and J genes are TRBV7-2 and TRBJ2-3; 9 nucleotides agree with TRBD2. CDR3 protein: CASSTPGTSPTDTQYF. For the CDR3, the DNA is TGTGCCAGCAGCACCCCCGGGACTAGCCCCACAGATACGCAGTATTTT.